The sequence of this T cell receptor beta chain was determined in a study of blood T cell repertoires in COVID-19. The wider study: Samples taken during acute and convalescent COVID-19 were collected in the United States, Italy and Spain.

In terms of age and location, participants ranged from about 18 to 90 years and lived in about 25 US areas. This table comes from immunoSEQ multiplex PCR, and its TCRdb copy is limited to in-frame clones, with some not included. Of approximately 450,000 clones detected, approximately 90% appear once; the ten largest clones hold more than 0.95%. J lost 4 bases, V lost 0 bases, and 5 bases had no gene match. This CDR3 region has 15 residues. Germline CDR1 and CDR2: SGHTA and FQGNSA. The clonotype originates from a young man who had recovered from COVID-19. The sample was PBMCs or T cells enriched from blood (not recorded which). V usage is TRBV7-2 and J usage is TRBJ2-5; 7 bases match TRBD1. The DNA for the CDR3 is TGTGCCAGCAGCTTAGCGACCAACAGGGGAGAGACCCAGTACTTC. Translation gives CASSLATNRGETQYF.